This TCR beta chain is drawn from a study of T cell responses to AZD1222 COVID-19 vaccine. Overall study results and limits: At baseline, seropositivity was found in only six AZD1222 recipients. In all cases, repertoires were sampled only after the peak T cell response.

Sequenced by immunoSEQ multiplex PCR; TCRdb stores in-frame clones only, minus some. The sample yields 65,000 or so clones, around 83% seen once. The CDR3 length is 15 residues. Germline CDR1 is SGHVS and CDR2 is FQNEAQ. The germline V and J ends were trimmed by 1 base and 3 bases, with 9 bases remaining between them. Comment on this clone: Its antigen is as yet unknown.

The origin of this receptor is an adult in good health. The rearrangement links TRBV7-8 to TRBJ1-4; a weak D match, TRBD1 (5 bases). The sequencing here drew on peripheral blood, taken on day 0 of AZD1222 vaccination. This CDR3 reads CASSLVPGANEKLFF. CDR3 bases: TGTGCCAGCAGCTTAGTTCCGGGGGCTAATGAAAAACTGTTTTTT.